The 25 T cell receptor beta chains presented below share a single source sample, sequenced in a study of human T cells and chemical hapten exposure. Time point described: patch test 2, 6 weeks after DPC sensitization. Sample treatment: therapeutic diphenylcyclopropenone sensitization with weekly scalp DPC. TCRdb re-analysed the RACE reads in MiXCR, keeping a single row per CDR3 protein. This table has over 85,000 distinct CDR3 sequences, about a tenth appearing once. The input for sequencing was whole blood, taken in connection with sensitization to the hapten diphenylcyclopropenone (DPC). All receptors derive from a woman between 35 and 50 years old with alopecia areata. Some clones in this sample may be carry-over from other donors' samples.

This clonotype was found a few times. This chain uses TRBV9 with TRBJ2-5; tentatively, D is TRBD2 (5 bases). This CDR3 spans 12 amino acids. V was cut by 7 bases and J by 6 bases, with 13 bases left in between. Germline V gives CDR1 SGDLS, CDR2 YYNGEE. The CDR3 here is CASSSPGKTQYF. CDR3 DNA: TGTGCCAGCTCCTCCCCGGGGAAGACCCAGTACTTC.

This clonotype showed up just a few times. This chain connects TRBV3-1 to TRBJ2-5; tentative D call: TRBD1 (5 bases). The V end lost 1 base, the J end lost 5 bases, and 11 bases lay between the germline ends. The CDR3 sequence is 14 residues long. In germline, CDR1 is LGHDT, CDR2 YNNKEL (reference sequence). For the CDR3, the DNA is TGTGCCAGCAGCCAAGGGGGCAGCATGGAGACCCAGTACTTC. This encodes CASSQGGSMETQYF.

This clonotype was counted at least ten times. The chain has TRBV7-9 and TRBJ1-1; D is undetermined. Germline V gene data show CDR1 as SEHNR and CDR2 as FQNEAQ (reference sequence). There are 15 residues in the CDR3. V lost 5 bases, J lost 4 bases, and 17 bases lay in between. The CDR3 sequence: CASSPRYKGSTEAFF. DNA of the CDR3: TGTGCCAGCAGCCCCCGTTACAAAGGGAGCACTGAAGCTTTCTTT.

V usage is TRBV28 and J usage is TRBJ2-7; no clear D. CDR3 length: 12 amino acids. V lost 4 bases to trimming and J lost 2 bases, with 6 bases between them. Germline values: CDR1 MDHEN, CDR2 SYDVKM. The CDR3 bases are TGTGCCAGCAGTTGGTACCCCTACGAGCAGTACTTC. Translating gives CASSWYPYEQYF. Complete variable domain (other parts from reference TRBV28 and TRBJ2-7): DVKVTQSSRYLVKRTGEKVFLECVQDMDHENMFWYRQDPGLGLRLIYFSYDVKMKEKGDIPEGYSVSREKKERFSLILESASTNQTSMYLCASSWYPYEQYFGPGTRLTVT.

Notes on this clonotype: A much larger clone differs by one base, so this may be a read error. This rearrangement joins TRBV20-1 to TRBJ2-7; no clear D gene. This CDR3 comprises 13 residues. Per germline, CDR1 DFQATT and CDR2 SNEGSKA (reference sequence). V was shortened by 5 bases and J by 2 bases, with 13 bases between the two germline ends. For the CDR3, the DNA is TGCAGTGCTCATAAAGCGAGACCCTACGAGCAGTACTTC. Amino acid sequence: CSAHKARPYEQYF.

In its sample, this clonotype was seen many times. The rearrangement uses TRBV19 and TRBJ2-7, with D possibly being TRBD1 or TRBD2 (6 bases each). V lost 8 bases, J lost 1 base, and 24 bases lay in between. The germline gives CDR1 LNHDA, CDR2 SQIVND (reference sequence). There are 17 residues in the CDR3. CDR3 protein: CASSDGGAGLYSYEQYF. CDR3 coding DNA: TGTGCCAGTTCCGACGGGGGCGCGGGCCTTTATTCCTACGAGCAGTACTTC. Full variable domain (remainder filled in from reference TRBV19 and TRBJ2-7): DGGITQSPKYLFRKEGQNVTLSCEQNLNHDAMYWYRQDPGQGLRLIYYSQIVNDFQKGDIAEGYSVSREKKESFPLTVTSAQKNPTAFYLCASSDGGAGLYSYEQYFGPGTRLTVT.

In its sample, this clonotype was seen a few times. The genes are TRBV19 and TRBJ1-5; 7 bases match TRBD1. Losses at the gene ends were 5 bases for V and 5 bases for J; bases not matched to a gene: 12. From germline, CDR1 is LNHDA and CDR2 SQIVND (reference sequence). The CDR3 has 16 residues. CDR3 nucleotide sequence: TGTGCCAGTAGTTCAATTCGACAGGGCGGGTATCAGCCCCAGCATTTT. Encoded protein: CASSSIRQGGYQPQHF.

CDR3 nucleotide sequence: TGTGCCAGCAGTCTTGCCGGGACAGGGGCCCACGAGCAGTACTTC. It encodes CASSLAGTGAHEQYF. The chain uses TRBV28 and TRBJ2-7; TRBD1 agrees at 10 bases. The V gene's germline CDR1 is MDHEN and CDR2 SYDVKM. The CDR3 totals 15 residues. Losses at the gene ends were 5 bases for V and 5 bases for J; bases not matched to a gene: 9.

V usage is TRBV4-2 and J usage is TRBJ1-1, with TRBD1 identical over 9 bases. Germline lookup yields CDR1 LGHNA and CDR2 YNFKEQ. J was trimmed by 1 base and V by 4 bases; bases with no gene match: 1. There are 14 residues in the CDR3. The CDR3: CASSRQGGNTEAFF. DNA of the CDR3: TGTGCCAGCAGCCGACAGGGGGGGAACACTGAAGCTTTCTTT.

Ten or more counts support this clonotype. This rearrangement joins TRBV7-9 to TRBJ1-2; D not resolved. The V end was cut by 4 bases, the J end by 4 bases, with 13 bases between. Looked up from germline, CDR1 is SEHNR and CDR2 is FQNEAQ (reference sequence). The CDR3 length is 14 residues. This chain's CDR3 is CASSSRGASYGYTF. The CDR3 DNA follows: TGTGCCAGCAGCTCTCGTGGCGCTAGCTATGGCTACACCTTC.

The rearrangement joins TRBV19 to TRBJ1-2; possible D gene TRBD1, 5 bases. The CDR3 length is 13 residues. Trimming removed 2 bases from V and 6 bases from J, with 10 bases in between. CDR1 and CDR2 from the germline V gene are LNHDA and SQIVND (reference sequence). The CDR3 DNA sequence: TGTGCCAGTAGTATACAGGGATGGGATGGCTACACCTTC. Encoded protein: CASSIQGWDGYTF.

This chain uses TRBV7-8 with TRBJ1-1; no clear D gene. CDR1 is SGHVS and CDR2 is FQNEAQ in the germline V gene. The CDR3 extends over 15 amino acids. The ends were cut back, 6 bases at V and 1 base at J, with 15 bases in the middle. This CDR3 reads CASRIVSPGNTEAFF. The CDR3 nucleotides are TGTGCCAGCAGGATCGTAAGTCCGGGGAACACTGAAGCTTTCTTT.

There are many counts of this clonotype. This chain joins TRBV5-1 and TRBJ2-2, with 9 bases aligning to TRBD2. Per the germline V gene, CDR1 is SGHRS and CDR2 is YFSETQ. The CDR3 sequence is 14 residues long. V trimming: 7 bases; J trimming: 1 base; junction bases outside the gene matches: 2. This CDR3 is CASGSGGNTGELFF. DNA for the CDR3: TGCGCCAGCGGTAGCGGGGGGAACACCGGGGAGCTGTTTTTT.

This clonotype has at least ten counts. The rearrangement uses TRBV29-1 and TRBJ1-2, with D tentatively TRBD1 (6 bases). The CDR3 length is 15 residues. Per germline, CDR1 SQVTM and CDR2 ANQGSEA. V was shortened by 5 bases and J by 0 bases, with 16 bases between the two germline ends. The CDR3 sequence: CSVKGGSSPNYGYTF. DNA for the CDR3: TGCAGCGTTAAGGGGGGCTCTTCCCCTAACTATGGCTACACCTTC. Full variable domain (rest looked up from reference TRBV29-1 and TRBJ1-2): SAVISQKPSRDICQRGTSLTIQCQVDSQVTMMFWYRQQPGQSLTLIATANQGSEATYESGFVIDKFPISRPNLTFSTLTVSNMSPEDSSIYLCSVKGGSSPNYGYTFGSGTRLTVV.

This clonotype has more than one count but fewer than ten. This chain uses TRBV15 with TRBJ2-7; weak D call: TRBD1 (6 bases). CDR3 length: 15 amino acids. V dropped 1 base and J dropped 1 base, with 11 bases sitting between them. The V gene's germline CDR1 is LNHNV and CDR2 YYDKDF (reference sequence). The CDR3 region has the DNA TGTGCCACCAGCAGAGGGTCCCAGGGGTCCTACGAGCAGTACTTC. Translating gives CATSRGSQGSYEQYF.

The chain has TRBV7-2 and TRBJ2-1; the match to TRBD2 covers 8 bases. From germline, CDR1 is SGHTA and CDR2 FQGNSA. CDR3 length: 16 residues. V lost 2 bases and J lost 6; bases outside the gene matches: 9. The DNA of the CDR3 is TGTGCCAGCAGCTTAAATAGCGGGGTTTCCCTCAATGAGCAGTTCTTC. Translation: CASSLNSGVSLNEQFF.

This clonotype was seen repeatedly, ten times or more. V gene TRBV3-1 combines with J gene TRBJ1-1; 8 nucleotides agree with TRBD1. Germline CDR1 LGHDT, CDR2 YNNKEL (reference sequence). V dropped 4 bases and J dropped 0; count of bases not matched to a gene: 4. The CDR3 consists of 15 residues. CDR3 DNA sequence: TGTGCCAGCAGCCGCCGACAGGGGCTGAACACTGAAGCTTTCTTT. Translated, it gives CASSRRQGLNTEAFF.

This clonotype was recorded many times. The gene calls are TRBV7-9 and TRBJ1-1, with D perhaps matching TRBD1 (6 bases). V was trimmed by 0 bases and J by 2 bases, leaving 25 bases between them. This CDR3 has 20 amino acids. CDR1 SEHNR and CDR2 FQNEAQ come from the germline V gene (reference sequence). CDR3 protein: CASSLARLHGQRVRNTEAFF. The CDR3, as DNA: TGTGCCAGCAGCTTAGCCCGACTTCACGGACAGAGGGTACGAAACACTGAAGCTTTCTTT.

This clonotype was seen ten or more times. CDR3 protein: CASSSTGGAPGELFF. The CDR3 DNA is TGTGCCAGCAGTTCAACAGGGGGCGCCCCCGGGGAGCTGTTTTTT. The chain joins TRBV27 to TRBJ2-2, with 9 nucleotides matching TRBD1. The germline gives CDR1 MNHEY, CDR2 SMNVEV (reference sequence). V shed 4 bases, J shed 6 bases, and the junction held 6 bases outside the gene matches. The CDR3 is 15 residues long.

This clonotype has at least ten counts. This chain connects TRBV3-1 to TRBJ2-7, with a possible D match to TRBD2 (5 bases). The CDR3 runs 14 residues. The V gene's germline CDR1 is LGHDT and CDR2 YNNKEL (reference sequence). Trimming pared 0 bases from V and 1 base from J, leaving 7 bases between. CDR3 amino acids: CASSQELVSYEQYF. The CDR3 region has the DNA TGTGCCAGCAGCCAAGAACTAGTATCCTACGAGCAGTACTTC.

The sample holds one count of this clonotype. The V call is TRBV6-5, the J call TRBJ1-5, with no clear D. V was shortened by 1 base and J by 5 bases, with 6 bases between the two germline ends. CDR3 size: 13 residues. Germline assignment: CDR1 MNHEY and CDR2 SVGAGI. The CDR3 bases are TGTGCCAGCAGTTACTTAAGGGATCAGCCCCAGCATTTT. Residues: CASSYLRDQPQHF.

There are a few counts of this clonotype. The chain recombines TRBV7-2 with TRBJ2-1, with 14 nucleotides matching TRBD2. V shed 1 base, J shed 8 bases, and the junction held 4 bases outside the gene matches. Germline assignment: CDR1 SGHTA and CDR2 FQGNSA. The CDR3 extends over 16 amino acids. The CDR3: CASSLGLAGGLDEQFF. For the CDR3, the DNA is TGTGCCAGCAGCTTAGGACTAGCGGGAGGGCTCGATGAGCAGTTCTTC.

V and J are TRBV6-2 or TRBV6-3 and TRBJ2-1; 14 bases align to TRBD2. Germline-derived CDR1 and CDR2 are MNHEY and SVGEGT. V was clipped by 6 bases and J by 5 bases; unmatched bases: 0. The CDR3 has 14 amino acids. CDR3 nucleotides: TGTGCCAGCAGGACTAGCGGGAGGGACAATGAGCAGTTCTTC. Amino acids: CASRTSGRDNEQFF.

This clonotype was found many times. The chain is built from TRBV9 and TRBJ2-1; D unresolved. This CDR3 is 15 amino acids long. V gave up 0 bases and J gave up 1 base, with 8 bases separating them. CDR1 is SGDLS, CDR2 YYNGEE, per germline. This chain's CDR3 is CASSVGLGSYNEQFF. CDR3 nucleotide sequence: TGTGCCAGCAGCGTAGGTCTAGGGTCCTACAATGAGCAGTTCTTC.

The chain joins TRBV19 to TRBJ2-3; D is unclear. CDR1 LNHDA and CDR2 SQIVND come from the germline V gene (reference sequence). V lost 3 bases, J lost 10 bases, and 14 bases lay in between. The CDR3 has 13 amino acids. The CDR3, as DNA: TGTGCCAGTAGTATCCTCCCGCCGCGGCCGCAGTATTTT. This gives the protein CASSILPPRPQYF.